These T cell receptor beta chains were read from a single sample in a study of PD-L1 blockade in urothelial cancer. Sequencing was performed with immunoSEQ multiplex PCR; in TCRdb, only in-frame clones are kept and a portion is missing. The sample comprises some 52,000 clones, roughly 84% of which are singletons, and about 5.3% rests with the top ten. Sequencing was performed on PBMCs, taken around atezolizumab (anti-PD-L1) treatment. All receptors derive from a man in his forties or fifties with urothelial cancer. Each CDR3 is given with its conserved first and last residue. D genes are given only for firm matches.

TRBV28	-	CASSSVPLNTIYF
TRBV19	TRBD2	CASTTGGRNEQFF
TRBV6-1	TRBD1	CASGGGQGDTIYF
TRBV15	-	CATSRPPGSGANVLTF
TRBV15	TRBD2	CATSREFSGTSYNEQFF
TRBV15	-	CATSRGYTSEETQYF
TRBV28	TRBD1	CASSPTGGVMFNYGYTF
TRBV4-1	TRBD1	CASSQSTGETYQPQHF
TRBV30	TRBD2	CACREGGELFF
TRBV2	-	CASSAADAGTYEQYF
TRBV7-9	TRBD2	CASSSLGGRAIEQFF
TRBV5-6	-	CASSLVGGDLEKLFF
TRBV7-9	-	CASSLGQPSREQFF
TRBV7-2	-	CASSPQGYTEAFF
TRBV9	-	CASSVGRARSGELFF